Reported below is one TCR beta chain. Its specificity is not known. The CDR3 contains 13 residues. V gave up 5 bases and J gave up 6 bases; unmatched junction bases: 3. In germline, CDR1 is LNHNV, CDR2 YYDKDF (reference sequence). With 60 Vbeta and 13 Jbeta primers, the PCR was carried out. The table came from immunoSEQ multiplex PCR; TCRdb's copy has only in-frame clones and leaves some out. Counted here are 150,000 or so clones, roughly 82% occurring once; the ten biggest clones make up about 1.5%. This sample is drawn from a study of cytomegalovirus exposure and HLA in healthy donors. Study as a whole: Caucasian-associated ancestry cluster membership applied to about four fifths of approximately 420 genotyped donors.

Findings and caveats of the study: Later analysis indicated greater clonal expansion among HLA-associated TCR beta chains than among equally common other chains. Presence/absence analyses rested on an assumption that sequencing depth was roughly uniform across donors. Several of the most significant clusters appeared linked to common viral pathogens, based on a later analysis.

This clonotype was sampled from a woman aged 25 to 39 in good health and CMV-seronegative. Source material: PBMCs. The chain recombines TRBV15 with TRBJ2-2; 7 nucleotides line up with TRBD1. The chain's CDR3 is CATSRGTAGELFF. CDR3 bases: TGTGCCACCAGCCGTGGGACAGCCGGGGAGCTGTTTTTT.